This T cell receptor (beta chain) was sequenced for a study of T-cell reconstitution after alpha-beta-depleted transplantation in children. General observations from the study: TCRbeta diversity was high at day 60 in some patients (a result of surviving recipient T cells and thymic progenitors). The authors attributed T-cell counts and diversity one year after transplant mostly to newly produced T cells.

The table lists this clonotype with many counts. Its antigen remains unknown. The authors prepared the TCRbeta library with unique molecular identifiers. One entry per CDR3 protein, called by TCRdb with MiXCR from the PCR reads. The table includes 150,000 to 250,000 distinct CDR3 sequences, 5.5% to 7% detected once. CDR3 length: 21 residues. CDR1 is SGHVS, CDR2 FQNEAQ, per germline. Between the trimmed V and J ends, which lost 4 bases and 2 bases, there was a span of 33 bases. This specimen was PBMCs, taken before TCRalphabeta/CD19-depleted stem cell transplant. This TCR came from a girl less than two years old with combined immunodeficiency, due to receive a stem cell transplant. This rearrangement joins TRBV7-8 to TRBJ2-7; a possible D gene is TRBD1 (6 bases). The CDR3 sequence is CASSYQSQGHVSPHRPYEQYF. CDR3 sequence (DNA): TGTGCCAGCAGCTACCAATCCCAGGGGCATGTATCCCCCCATCGACCCTACGAGCAGTACTTC.